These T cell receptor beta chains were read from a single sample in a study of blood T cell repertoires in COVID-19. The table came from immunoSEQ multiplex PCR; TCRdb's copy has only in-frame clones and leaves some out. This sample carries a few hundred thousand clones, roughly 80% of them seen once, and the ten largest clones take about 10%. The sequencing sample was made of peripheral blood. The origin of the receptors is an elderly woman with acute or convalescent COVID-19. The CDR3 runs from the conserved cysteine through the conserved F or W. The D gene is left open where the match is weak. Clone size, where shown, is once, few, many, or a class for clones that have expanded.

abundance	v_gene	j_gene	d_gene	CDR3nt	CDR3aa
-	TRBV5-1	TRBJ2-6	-	TGCGCCAGCAGTCCGGAGGCGGGGGCCAACGTCCTGACTTTC	CASSPEAGANVLTF
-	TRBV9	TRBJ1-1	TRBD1	TGTGCCAGCAGCGTGCGGATGACAGGGGGTTACACTGAAGCTTTCTTT	CASSVRMTGGYTEAFF
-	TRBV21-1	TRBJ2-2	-	TGTGCCAGCAGCAAAGCTCCTAAAGGGGACACCGGGGAGCTGTTTTTT	CASSKAPKGDTGELFF
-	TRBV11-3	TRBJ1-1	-	TGTGCCAGCAGCTCGACAGGAAGATTCATGAACACTGAAGCTTTCTTT	CASSSTGRFMNTEAFF
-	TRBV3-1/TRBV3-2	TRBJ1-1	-	TGTGCCAGCAGCCAGGGGAGCCCGGACACTGAAGCTTTCTTT	CASSQGSPDTEAFF
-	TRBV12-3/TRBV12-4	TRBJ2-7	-	TGTGCCAGCAGTTTAGTTGAGGGATACGAGCAGTACTTC	CASSLVEGYEQYF
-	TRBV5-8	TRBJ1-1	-	TGTGCCAGCAGCTCCGAGTTTATGGAGACTGAAGCTTTCTTT	CASSSEFMETEAFF
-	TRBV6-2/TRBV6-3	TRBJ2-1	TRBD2	TGTGCCAGCAGTTACGCTACTAGCGGGGCCTACAATGAGCAGTTCTTC	CASSYATSGAYNEQFF
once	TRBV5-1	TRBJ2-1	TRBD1	TGCGCCAGCAGCTTGGAGGGGACAGGGGAGGTTGATGAGCAGTTCTTC	CASSLEGTGEVDEQFF
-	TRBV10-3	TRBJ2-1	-	TGTGCCATCAGTGAACCTCAGGGGACCCCGTACAATGAGCAGTTCTTC	CAISEPQGTPYNEQFF
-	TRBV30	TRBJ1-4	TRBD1	TGTGCCTGGAGTGCGGGACAGGGGCAGGGAAAACTGTTTTTT	CAWSAGQGQGKLFF
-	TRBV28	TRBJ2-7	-	TGTGCCAGCAGTTCCTCCAGGGAGCAGTACTTC	CASSSSREQYF
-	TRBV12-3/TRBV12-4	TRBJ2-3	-	TGTGCCAGCAACCCGGGGATTACAGATACGCAGTATTTT	CASNPGITDTQYF
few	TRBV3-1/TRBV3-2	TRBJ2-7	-	TGTGCCAGCAGCCAAGCTGCGGGCTACGAGCAGTACTTC	CASSQAAGYEQYF
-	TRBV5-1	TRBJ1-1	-	TGCGCCAGCAGCTTGTTCGGGTCTGAAGCTTTCTTT	CASSLFGSEAFF
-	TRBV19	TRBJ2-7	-	TGTGCCAGTAGTATAGATCTGGCAGGGGTAACCTACGAGCAGTACTTC	CASSIDLAGVTYEQYF
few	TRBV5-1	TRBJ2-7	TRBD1	TGCGCCAGCAGCTTGGTCGGGACAGGGGGCCGTGAGCAGTACTTC	CASSLVGTGGREQYF
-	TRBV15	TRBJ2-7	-	TGTGCCACCAGCAGCTTAAGACAAAACTCCTACGAGCAGTACTTC	CATSSLRQNSYEQYF
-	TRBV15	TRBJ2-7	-	TGTGCCACCAGCAGAGTGGGCAGGGGAGTTGCGCGCCACGAGCAGTACTTC	CATSRVGRGVARHEQYF
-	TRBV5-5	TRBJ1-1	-	TGTGCCAGCAGCCCCGGTAGCCCCGGCCCCTACACTGAAGCTTTCTTT	CASSPGSPGPYTEAFF
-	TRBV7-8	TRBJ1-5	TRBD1	TGTGCCAGCAGCCCCTCGCCGGACAGGGGTCAGCCCCAGCATTTT	CASSPSPDRGQPQHF
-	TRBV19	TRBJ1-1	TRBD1	TGTGCCAGTAGTATCACAGGGGGCTACACTGAAGCTTTCTTT	CASSITGGYTEAFF
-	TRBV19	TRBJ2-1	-	TGTGCCAGTAGCCTTCTTGTGGGAGCATCGGGTAATGAGCAGTTCTTC	CASSLLVGASGNEQFF
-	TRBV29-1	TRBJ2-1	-	TGCAGCGTTGCCGGTTCCTACAATGAGCAGTTCTTC	CSVAGSYNEQFF
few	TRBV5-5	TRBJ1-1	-	TGTGCCAGCAGCTTGGTAGAGGCCACTGAAGCTTTCTTT	CASSLVEATEAFF
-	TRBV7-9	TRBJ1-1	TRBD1	TGTGCCAGCAGCCCCCCGACAGGGACCGAAGCTTTCTTT	CASSPPTGTEAFF
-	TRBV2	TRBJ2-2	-	TGTGCCAGCAGGGGTGGGGCCCTACGATCGGGCACCGGGGAGCTGTTTTTT	CASRGGALRSGTGELFF
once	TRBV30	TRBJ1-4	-	TGTGCCTGGAGTGGAGGGGGTGCTAATGAAAAACTGTTTTTT	CAWSGGGANEKLFF
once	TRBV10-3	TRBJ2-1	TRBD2	TGTGCCATCAGTGACCCGGGGACTAGCGGGAATTACAATGAGCAGTTCTTC	CAISDPGTSGNYNEQFF
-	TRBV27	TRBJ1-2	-	TGTGCCAGCAACCCACCTCCGGGGGGTATTGGCTACACCTTC	CASNPPPGGIGYTF
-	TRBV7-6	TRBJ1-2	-	TGTGCCAGCAGCTTAGGGCCAGGATCCTATGGCTACACCTTC	CASSLGPGSYGYTF